This is a list of T cell receptor beta chains from one sample in a study of PD-1 blockade in mismatch repair-deficient tumors. Clones were read by immunoSEQ multiplex PCR, and TCRdb kept only the in-frame ones, dropping some. The profile shows about 19,000 clones, about four fifths of them singletons. The material sequenced was PBMCs, taken 52 weeks after starting pembrolizumab. Source of these receptors: an adult with mismatch repair-deficient cancer. Each CDR3 is given with its conserved first and last residue. The D gene is left open where the match is weak. Expanded clones are given a class, and other clones once, few, many or no size at all.

>TRBV6-6|NA|TRBD2|TRBJ2-1
TGTGCCAGCAGCCCCCGGGGGGGCAAGCGGGAAAATGAGCAGTTCTTC
CASSPRGGKRENEQFF
>TRBV11-3|NA|NA|TRBJ1-2
TGTGCCAGCAGCTTAGATAGCTATGGCTACACCTTC
CASSLDSYGYTF
>TRBV6-1|NA|TRBD1|TRBJ1-5
TGTGCCGGGGGACAGGGGGCGAATCAGCCCCAGCATTTT
CAGGQGANQPQHF
>TRBV27|NA|TRBD1|TRBJ1-4
TGTGCCAGCAGGACCTTGACAGGGAGTGATGAAAAACTGTTTTTT
CASRTLTGSDEKLFF
>TRBV15|few|TRBD2|TRBJ2-7
TGTGCCACCAGCAACGGGACTACCTACGTGGAGCAGTACTTC
CATSNGTTYVEQYF
>TRBV29-1|NA|TRBD2|TRBJ2-5
TGCAGCGTTGAACCTCTGGCTAGCGGGGGAGGGCAAGAGACCCAGTACTTC
CSVEPLASGGGQETQYF
>TRBV9|NA|TRBD2|TRBJ2-1
TGTGCCAGCAGCGTACTAGCGGGTGAGCAGTTCTTC
CASSVLAGEQFF
>TRBV6-4|once|NA|TRBJ2-3
TGTGCCAGCAGTGCAACGGGGGGCACAGATACGCAGTATTTT
CASSATGGTDTQYF
>TRBV7-3|NA|NA|TRBJ1-3
TGTGCCAGCAGCTTAGGATTACGGGGGGCCCTGTCTGGAAACACCATATATTTT
CASSLGLRGALSGNTIYF
>TRBV7-9|NA|NA|TRBJ2-1
TGTGCCAGCAGCTTAGCAACTGGACTGCAGCAGTTCTTC
CASSLATGLQQFF
>TRBV4-2|few|TRBD2|TRBJ2-7
TGTGCCAGCAGCCAAGCCCTAGCGGGAGGGCCACGTTACGAGCAGTACTTC
CASSQALAGGPRYEQYF
>TRBV30|NA|NA|TRBJ2-2
TGTGCCTGGAGTGGGGGAGAGAACACCGGGGAGCTGTTTTTT
CAWSGGENTGELFF
>TRBV9|NA|NA|TRBJ2-2
TGTGCCAGCAGCCGACAGACAGGTACCGGGGAGCTGTTTTTT
CASSRQTGTGELFF
>TRBV6-5|NA|TRBD1|TRBJ2-3
TGTGCCAGCGCCGCGGACAGGGTCGGTCGTGATACGCAGTATTTT
CASAADRVGRDTQYF
>TRBV5-1|NA|TRBD1|TRBJ1-2
TGCGCCAGCAGCTATTGGGGGTCCGGGACAGGGGTAGATGGCTACACCTTC
CASSYWGSGTGVDGYTF
>TRBV20-1|NA|NA|TRBJ1-2
TGCAGTGCTTCATTTTCATATGGCTACACCTTC
CSASFSYGYTF
>TRBV28|NA|NA|TRBJ2-1
TGTGCCAGCAGTCGAGCGGTAGGGCGCCACCACAATGAGCAGTTCTTC
CASSRAVGRHHNEQFF
>TRBV5-5|NA|NA|TRBJ2-5
TGTGCCAGCAGCTTGGTGGGGGACAAGGCTTGGTACTTC
CASSLVGDKAWYF
>TRBV18|NA|NA|TRBJ2-5
TGTGCCAGCTCACCTCTTCCGGGACAATCGTACCAAGAGACCCAGTACTTC
CASSPLPGQSYQETQYF
>TRBV7-9|few|NA|TRBJ2-7
TGTGCCAGCAGTCAGGGTTGGAGCGAGCAGTACTTC
CASSQGWSEQYF
>TRBV28|NA|TRBD2|TRBJ2-7
TGTGCCAGCAGCCCAACCGGGACTAGCGGTTACTACGAGCAGTACTTC
CASSPTGTSGYYEQYF
>TRBV27|NA|NA|TRBJ1-4
TGTGCCAGCAGTCCCTGGAGCGCCGCCGGTTATGAAAAACTGTTTTTT
CASSPWSAAGYEKLFF
>TRBV5-8|NA|TRBD1|TRBJ2-1
TGTGCCAGCAGCTTGGAGGGACAGGGCTACAATGAGCAGTTCTTC
CASSLEGQGYNEQFF